This T cell receptor beta chain emerged from a study of blood T cell repertoires in COVID-19. Study-level background: Specimens from acute and convalescent COVID-19 originated in the United States, Italy and Spain. From T cells, B-cell-depleted T cells, or PBMCs came the material, which was cDNA or gDNA.

Under the authors' procedure: Reference gene primers were amplified, and this amplification served to estimate nucleated cell counts. Profiling relied on immunoSEQ multiplex PCR, and the TCRdb table lists in-frame clones only, not all of them. That table supplies the V and J calls and clone size; D and trimming were determined from the DNA. The data contain about 350,000 clones, around nine tenths of them seen just once; the ten biggest clones take up 3% to 4.5%. This CDR3 region has 15 residues. Germline-derived CDR1 and CDR2 are MNHEY and SVGEGT. V was pared by 0 bases and J by 6 bases, with 12 bases between.

The sample taken for sequencing was peripheral blood. This TCR was recovered from a woman aged 55-69 years with COVID-19, enrolled during active disease. V usage is TRBV6-2 or TRBV6-3 and J usage is TRBJ1-5, with D unresolved. The CDR3 DNA reads as TGTGCCAGCAGTTACTCGAGTGGCAGACTTCAGCCCCAGCATTTT. It codes for CASSYSSGRLQPQHF.